Presented here are 18 T cell receptor beta chains from one specimen sequenced in a study of T-cell reconstitution after alpha-beta-depleted transplantation in children. As it was prepared, the TCRbeta library received unique molecular identifiers. Using its own MiXCR run on the PCR reads, TCRdb lists one record per CDR3 protein. The sample consists of some 400,000 distinct CDR3 sequences, approximately 20% of them appearing once. The sequencing here drew on PBMCs from the stem cell graft donor, taken from the stem cell graft. Receptor source: a human donor who donated a stem cell graft to a child with acute myeloid leukemia.

The rearrangement joins TRBV6-2 or TRBV6-3 to TRBJ2-3; 9 positions agree with TRBD2. The CDR3 consists of 18 residues. The germline V gene encodes CDR1 MNHEY and CDR2 SVGEGT. With V trimmed by 0 bases and J by 0 bases, 7 bases remained unmatched. CDR3 nucleotide sequence: TGTGCCAGCAGTTACTCGGGAGCTAGCGGGATTAGCACAGATACGCAGTATTTT. This codes for CASSYSGASGISTDTQYF.

This clonotype was detected only a few times. The CDR3 sequence is CASSETDRGHEQYF. CDR3 DNA sequence: TGTGCCAGCAGTGAGACGGACAGGGGCCACGAGCAGTACTTC. V gene TRBV25-1 combines with J gene TRBJ2-7, with 9 bases fitting TRBD1. Germline V lookup: CDR1 MGHDK, CDR2 SYGVNS. The CDR3 has 14 amino acids. Germline trimming cut 3 bases from V and 5 bases from J; bases unmatched to any gene: 5.

This clonotype was counted many times. V and J are TRBV29-1 and TRBJ1-5, with D unclear. Germline V gene lookup returns CDR1 SQVTM and CDR2 ANQGSEA. V shed 2 bases and J shed 0 bases, with 11 bases lying between them. The length of the CDR3 is 15 residues. The CDR3 sequence is CSVEIVGYSNQPQHF. The DNA of the CDR3 is TGCAGCGTTGAAATTGTGGGCTATAGCAATCAGCCCCAGCATTTT. The whole variable domain, filled in from reference TRBV29-1 and TRBJ1-5, reads SAVISQKPSRDICQRGTSLTIQCQVDSQVTMMFWYRQQPGQSLTLIATANQGSEATYESGFVIDKFPISRPNLTFSTLTVSNMSPEDSSIYLCSVEIVGYSNQPQHFGDGTRLSIL.

This clonotype was seen only a few times. Written as DNA, the CDR3 is TGTGCCAGCAGCGGAGAGGTATTAGGTGCTAGTTTTTACGAGCAGTACTTC. Amino acid sequence: CASSGEVLGASFYEQYF. The chain has TRBV7-9 and TRBJ2-7; D unresolved. The V end was cut by 5 bases, the J end by 4 bases, with 24 bases between. CDR3 size: 17 residues. Germline V lookup: CDR1 SEHNR, CDR2 FQNEAQ (reference sequence).

The chain uses TRBV12-3 or TRBV12-4 and TRBJ1-2; maybe TRBD1 (6 bases). The CDR3 consists of 12 residues. V was pared by 3 bases and J by 6 bases, with 8 bases between. Here the CDR3 DNA reads TGTGCCAGCAGTTTTACAGGGAATGGCTACACCTTC. It is translated as CASSFTGNGYTF.

This clonotype was seen a handful of times. The CDR3 region has the DNA TGTGCCAGCAGCCGCGGGGAGCTTGTTCAGTACGGCGAGCAGTACTTC. Translation gives CASSRGELVQYGEQYF. The rearrangement links TRBV7-2 to TRBJ2-7; a possible D gene is TRBD2 (6 bases). The germline V and J ends were trimmed by 5 bases and 6 bases, with 23 bases remaining between them. The CDR3 totals 16 residues. Looked up from germline, CDR1 is SGHTA and CDR2 is FQGNSA.

This chain connects TRBV12-3 or TRBV12-4 to TRBJ2-1, with a possible D match to TRBD1 (5 bases). CDR3 size: 16 residues. Trimming left V 4 bases short and J 4 bases short, with 17 bases between. The CDR3 DNA reads TGTGCCAGCAGTTCTAATACAGGCGTCGGGTACAATGAGCAGTTCTTC. Its translation is CASSSNTGVGYNEQFF.

This sequence joins TRBV7-2 and TRBJ2-3, with 12 bases that match TRBD2. The germline gives CDR1 SGHTA, CDR2 FQGNSA. The CDR3 runs 16 residues. V gave up 5 bases and J gave up 3 bases; unmatched junction bases: 6. This CDR3 reads CASSERLAGVTDTQYF. CDR3 nucleotide sequence: TGTGCCAGCAGCGAACGACTAGCGGGAGTGACAGATACGCAGTATTTT. Together with reference TRBV7-2 and TRBJ2-3, the CDR3 gives the full variable domain: GAGVSQSPSNKVTEKGKDVELRCDPISGHTALYWYRQSLGQGLEFLIYFQGNSAPDKSGLPSDRFSAERTGGSVSTLTIQRTQQEDSAVYLCASSERLAGVTDTQYFGPGTRLTVL.

This chain links TRBV20-1 with TRBJ1-4; D not certain. From germline, CDR1 is DFQATT and CDR2 SNEGSKA (reference sequence). V shed 6 bases and J shed 0 bases, with 8 bases lying between them. The CDR3 is 13 amino acids. For the CDR3, the DNA is TGCAGTGCGGGCCCCGCAACTAATGAAAAACTGTTTTTT. This gives the protein CSAGPATNEKLFF.

This chain links TRBV20-1 with TRBJ2-7; D possibly corresponds to TRBD2 (6 bases). CDR3 length: 16 amino acids. V was clipped by 0 bases and J by 3 bases, with 18 bases between them. Germline V gives CDR1 DFQATT, CDR2 SNEGSKA (reference sequence). CDR3 sequence (DNA): TGCAGTGCTAGAGATGCTAAAAGCGGGTATTACTACGAGCAGTACTTC. Protein: CSARDAKSGYYYEQYF.

The chain links TRBV7-7 to TRBJ2-3, with 8 nucleotides matching TRBD2. The CDR3 length is 15 residues. Per the germline V gene, CDR1 is SSHAT and CDR2 is FNYEAQ (reference sequence). Trimming at V came to 5 bases and at J to 1 base, leaving 5 bases not matched to a gene. CDR3 DNA sequence: TGTGCCAGCAGCCCCCGGGAGGGTGGCACAGATACGCAGTATTTT. This codes for CASSPREGGTDTQYF.

This clonotype was found a few times. The chain has TRBV12-3 or TRBV12-4 and TRBJ2-6; D possibly corresponds to TRBD1 (6 bases). This CDR3 is 15 amino acids long. V shed 4 bases and J shed 0 bases, with 7 bases lying between them. CDR3 coding DNA: TGTGCCAGCAGTTGGGGGCCCTCTGGGGCCAACGTCCTGACTTTC. It translates to CASSWGPSGANVLTF.

V gene TRBV4-3 combines with J gene TRBJ2-3; weak D call: TRBD1 (5 bases). V lost 2 bases, J lost 3 bases, and 12 bases lay in between. CDR3 size: 15 residues. Germline-derived CDR1 and CDR2 are LGHNA and YSLEER. Here the CDR3 reads CASSQSRVSTDTQYF. CDR3 nucleotide sequence: TGCGCCAGCAGCCAAAGCAGGGTTTCTACAGATACGCAGTATTTT.

The chain has TRBV6-1 and TRBJ1-1; no firm D call. The germline V gene encodes CDR1 MNHNS and CDR2 SASEGT. V was cut by 6 bases and J by 0 bases, with 11 bases left in between. There are 14 residues in the CDR3. The CDR3 protein is CASRGQDMNTEAFF. The CDR3 DNA follows: TGTGCCAGCAGGGGCCAGGATATGAACACTGAAGCTTTCTTT.

This clonotype was found many times. Written as DNA, the CDR3 is TGTGCCAGCACCCTTCTAGCGGGTGACTACGAGCAGTACTTC. Residues: CASTLLAGDYEQYF. The chain joins TRBV12-3 or TRBV12-4 to TRBJ2-7; 8 bases line up with TRBD2. The CDR3 loop spans 14 amino acids. V was clipped by 7 bases and J by 3 bases; unmatched bases: 8.

This clonotype was picked up many times. The J gene is TRBJ2-1, the V gene TRBV6-5; possibly TRBD2 for D (5 bases). V lost 5 bases, J lost 5 bases, and 22 bases lay in between. Germline V gene data show CDR1 as MNHEY and CDR2 as SVGAGI. This CDR3 is 17 amino acids long. DNA of the CDR3: TGTGCCAGCAGTCATGGACTGCCTAGGTCACAGAACAATGAGCAGTTCTTC. As protein: CASSHGLPRSQNNEQFF.

The table lists this clonotype with a few counts. The chain employs TRBV24-1 and TRBJ1-4; D is ambiguous. The CDR3 is 13 amino acids. Trimming cost V 4 bases and J 8 bases, with 10 bases left between them. CDR1 is KGHDR, CDR2 SFDVKD, per germline. The CDR3 bases are TGTGCCACCAGTGAGGAGGGATTAGAAAAACTGTTTTTT. Translated: CATSEEGLEKLFF.

The chain carries TRBV5-1 and TRBJ2-3, with D perhaps TRBD1 or TRBD2 (5 bases each). Trimming pared 6 bases from V and 0 bases from J, leaving 11 bases between. Germline V lookup: CDR1 SGHRS, CDR2 YFSETQ. CDR3 length: 14 amino acids. The DNA for the CDR3 is TGCGCCAGCACCTCCGGGGCTAGCACAGATACGCAGTATTTT. Residues: CASTSGASTDTQYF.